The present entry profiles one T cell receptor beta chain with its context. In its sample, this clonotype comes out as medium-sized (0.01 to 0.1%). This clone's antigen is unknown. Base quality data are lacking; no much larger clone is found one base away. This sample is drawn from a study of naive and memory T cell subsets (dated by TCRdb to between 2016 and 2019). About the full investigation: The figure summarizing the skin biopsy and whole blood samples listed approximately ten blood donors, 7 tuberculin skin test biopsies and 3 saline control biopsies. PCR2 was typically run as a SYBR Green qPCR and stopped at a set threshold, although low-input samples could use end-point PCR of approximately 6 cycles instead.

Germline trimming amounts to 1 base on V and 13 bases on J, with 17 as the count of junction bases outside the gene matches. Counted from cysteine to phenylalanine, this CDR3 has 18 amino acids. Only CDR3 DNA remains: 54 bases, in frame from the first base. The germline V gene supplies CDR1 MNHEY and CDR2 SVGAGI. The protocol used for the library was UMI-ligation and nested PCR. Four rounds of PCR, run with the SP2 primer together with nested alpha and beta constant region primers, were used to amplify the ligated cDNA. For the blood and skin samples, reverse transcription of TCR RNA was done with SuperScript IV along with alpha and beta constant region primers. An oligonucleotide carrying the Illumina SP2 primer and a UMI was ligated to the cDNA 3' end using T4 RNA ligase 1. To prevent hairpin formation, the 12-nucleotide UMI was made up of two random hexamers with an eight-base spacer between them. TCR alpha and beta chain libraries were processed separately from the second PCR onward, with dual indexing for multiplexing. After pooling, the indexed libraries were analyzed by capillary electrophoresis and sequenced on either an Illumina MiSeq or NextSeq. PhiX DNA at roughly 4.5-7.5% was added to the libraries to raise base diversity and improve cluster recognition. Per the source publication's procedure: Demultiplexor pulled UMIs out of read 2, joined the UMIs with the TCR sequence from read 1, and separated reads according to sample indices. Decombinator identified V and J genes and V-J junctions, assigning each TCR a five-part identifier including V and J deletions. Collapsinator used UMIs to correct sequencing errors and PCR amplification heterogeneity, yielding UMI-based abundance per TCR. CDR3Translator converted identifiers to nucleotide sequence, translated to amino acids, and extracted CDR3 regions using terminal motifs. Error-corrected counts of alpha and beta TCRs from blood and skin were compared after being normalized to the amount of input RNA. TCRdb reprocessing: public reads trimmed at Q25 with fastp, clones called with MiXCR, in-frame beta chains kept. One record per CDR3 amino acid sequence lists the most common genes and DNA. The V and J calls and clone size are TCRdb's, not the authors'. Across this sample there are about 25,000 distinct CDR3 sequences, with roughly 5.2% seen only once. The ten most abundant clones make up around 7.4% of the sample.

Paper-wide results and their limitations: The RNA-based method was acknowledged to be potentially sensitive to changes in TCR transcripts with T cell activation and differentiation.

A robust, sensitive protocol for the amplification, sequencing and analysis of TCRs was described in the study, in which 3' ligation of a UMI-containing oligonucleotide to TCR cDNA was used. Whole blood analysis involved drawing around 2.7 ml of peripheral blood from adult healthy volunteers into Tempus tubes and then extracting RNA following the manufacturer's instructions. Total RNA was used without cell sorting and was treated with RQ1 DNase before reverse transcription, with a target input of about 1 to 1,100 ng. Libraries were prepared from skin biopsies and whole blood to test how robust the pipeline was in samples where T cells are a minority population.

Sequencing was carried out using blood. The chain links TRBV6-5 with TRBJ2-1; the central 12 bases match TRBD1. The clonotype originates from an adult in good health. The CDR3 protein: CASSYLGPRDRGRRIQFF. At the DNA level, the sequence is TGTGCCAGCAGTTACTTGGGACCCCGGGACAGGGGGCGCAGGATCCAGTTCTTC.